A selection of T cell receptor beta chains follows, all from one sample in a study of shared clonotypes between healthy human individuals. The protocol was immunoSEQ multiplex PCR, while the TCRdb copy is restricted to in-frame clones and leaves out a portion. The sample carries approximately 2.5 million clones, 93% recorded once. The sample comprised naive CD4+ T cells from PBMCs. These TCRs come from a young man in good health. Some clones in this sample may be carry-over from other donors' samples. CDR3s include the opening cysteine and the closing phenylalanine or tryptophan. D genes are given only for firm matches. Part of the rows lack a size; the others show once, few, many or a class for expanded clones.

TGCGCCAGCAGCTTGTTAGGCAGGGAGACTGAAGCTTTCTTT CASSLLGRETEAFF NA NA TRBJ1-1 TRBV5-1
TGCGCCAGCAGCCAAGATCCCCCCGGACTAGCGGGAGGCCACGAGCAGTACTTC CASSQDPPGLAGGHEQYF NA TRBD2 TRBJ2-7 TRBV4-3
TGTGCCAGTAGCATTACCGGTGAAACAGGTAGGCAGCCCCAGCATTTT CASSITGETGRQPQHF NA NA TRBJ1-5 TRBV19
TGTGCCAGCAGTTACGTTGGCGGGAGTTTCGACGAGCAGTACTTC CASSYVGGSFDEQYF NA TRBD2 TRBJ2-7 TRBV6-6
TGTGCCAGCAGCTTACAGGGTTACGAGCAGTACTTC CASSLQGYEQYF NA NA TRBJ2-7 TRBV6-6
TGTGCCAGCAGCGTACGGGACTATGGCAATGAGCAGTTCTTC CASSVRDYGNEQFF NA TRBD2 TRBJ2-1 TRBV7-3
TGTGCCAGCGTCCTCGGGACAGTAGCCCTCACTGAAGCTTTCTTT CASVLGTVALTEAFF once TRBD1 TRBJ1-1 TRBV6-1
TGTGCCAGCAGTTTTGGACACCTGACAGGGAGAAACACCATATATTTT CASSFGHLTGRNTIYF NA TRBD1 TRBJ1-3 TRBV28
TGTGCCAGCAGTTACCGGGACAGCTCCTACGAGCAGTACTTC CASSYRDSSYEQYF NA TRBD1 TRBJ2-7 TRBV6-6
TGTGCCACCGGGACGGACACTAATGAAAAACTGTTTTTT CATGTDTNEKLFF NA NA TRBJ1-4 TRBV10-3
TGTGCCAGCAGTTACTCAGAGTACGACAGTGAAGCTTTCTTT CASSYSEYDSEAFF NA NA TRBJ1-1 TRBV6-6
TGTGCCAGCAGCTTGCGTAGCGGGAGGGCGGGCTCCTACGAGCAGTACTTC CASSLRSGRAGSYEQYF NA TRBD2 TRBJ2-7 TRBV11-2
TGTGCCAGCAGCGTAGGAGGGGGCGATGGCTACACCTTC CASSVGGGDGYTF NA TRBD1 TRBJ1-2 TRBV9
TGCGCCAGCAAATGGCGGGAGGGGTTTGATACGCAGTATTTT CASKWREGFDTQYF once TRBD2 TRBJ2-3 TRBV23-1
TGTGCCTGGAGTGGTAGCCCTACTGCAGGTGAAAAACTGTTTTTT CAWSGSPTAGEKLFF NA NA TRBJ1-4 TRBV30
TGTGCCAGTAGTTCCGCGGGAGGCGGGGCCGGGGAGCTGTTTTTT CASSSAGGGAGELFF NA TRBD2 TRBJ2-2 TRBV19
TGTGCCAGCAGTTTAGTTTCATCGAGTAGTGGTAATTCACCCCTCCACTTT CASSLVSSSSGNSPLHF NA NA TRBJ1-6 TRBV28
TGTGCCAGCAGCTTACACGGCGGTAGCACAGATACGCAGTATTTT CASSLHGGSTDTQYF NA NA TRBJ2-3 TRBV11-3
TGTGCCTGGAGTGTCTGGGGCCCCTACGAGCAGTACTTC CAWSVWGPYEQYF NA NA TRBJ2-7 TRBV30
TGCGCCAGCAGCCCACAGAAGACAGGGTACAATGAGCAGTTCTTC CASSPQKTGYNEQFF NA TRBD1 TRBJ2-1 TRBV5-1
TGCGCCAGCAGCTTACCACAGGGTGATACATACCAAGAGACCCAGTACTTC CASSLPQGDTYQETQYF NA NA TRBJ2-5 TRBV5-1
TGTGCCAGCAGCACGACAGGGCTAACTGAAGCTTTCTTT CASSTTGLTEAFF NA TRBD1 TRBJ1-1 TRBV5-4
TGCGCCAGCAGCTTCGGGACAGTCACGTTTTCGGCTCTTGGCTACACCTTC CASSFGTVTFSALGYTF NA TRBD1 TRBJ1-2 TRBV5-1
TGTGCCAGCAGTCGACCGGGACTAGCGGGTCCAGCCGAGAACACCGGGGAGCTGTTTTTT CASSRPGLAGPAENTGELFF NA TRBD2 TRBJ2-2 TRBV2
TGTGCCAGCAGTTTGACGACTAACTATGGCTACACCTTC CASSLTTNYGYTF once NA TRBJ1-2 TRBV6-5
TGTGCCAGCAGCGTAGGCACTAGCAGGCGCAATGAGCAGTTCTTC CASSVGTSRRNEQFF NA NA TRBJ2-1 TRBV9
TGTGCCAGCAGCCTGGGGACTAGCGGGAGAAGGGGTAACACCGGGGAGCTGTTTTTT CASSLGTSGRRGNTGELFF NA TRBD2 TRBJ2-2 TRBV7-3